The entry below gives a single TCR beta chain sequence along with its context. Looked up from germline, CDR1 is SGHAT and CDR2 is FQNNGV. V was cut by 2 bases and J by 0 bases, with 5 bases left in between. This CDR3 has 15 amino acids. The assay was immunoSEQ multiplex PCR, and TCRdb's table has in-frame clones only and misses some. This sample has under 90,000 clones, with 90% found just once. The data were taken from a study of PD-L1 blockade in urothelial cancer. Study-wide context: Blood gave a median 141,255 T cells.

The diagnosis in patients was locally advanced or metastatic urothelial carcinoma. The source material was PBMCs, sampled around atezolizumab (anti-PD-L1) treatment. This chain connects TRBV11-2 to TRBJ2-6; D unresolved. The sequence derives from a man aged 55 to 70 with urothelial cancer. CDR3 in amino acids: CASSLTSSGANVLTF. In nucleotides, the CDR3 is TGTGCCAGCAGCTTAACAAGCTCTGGGGCCAACGTCCTGACTTTC. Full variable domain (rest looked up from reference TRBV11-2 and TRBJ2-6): EAGVAQSPRYKIIEKRQSVAFWCNPISGHATLYWYQQILGQGPKLLIQFQNNGVVDDSQLPKDRFSAERLKGVDSTLKIQPAKLEDSAVYLCASSLTSSGANVLTFGAGSRLTVL.